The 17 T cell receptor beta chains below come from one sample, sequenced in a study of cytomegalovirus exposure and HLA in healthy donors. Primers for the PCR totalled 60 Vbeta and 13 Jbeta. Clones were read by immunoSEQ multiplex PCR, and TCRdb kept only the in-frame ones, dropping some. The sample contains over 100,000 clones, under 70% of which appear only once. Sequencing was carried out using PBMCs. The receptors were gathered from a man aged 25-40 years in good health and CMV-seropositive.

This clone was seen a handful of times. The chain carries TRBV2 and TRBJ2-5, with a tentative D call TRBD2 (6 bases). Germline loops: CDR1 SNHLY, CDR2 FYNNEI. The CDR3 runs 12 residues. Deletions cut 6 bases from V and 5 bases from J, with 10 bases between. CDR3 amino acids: CASREGGETQYF. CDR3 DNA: TGTGCCAGCAGGGAGGGCGGCGAGACCCAGTACTTC.

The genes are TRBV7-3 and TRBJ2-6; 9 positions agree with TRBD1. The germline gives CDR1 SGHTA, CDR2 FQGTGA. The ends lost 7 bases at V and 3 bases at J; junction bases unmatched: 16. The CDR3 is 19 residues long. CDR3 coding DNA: TGTGCCAGCACCCCCTCGGGGGACAGGGCTCCTTATGGGGCCAACGTCCTGACTTTC. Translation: CASTPSGDRAPYGANVLTF.

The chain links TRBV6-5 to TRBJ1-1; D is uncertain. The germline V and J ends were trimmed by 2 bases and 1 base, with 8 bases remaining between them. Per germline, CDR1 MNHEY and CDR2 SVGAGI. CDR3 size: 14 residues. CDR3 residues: CASSYELANTEAFF. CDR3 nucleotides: TGTGCCAGCAGTTACGAACTCGCGAACACTGAAGCTTTCTTT.

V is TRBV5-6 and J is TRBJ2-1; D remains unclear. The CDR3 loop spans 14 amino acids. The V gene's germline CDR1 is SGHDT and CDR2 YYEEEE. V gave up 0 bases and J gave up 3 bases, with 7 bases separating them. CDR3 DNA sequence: TGTGCCAGCAGCTTGGTTAGCCGCTACAATGAGCAGTTCTTC. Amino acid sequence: CASSLVSRYNEQFF.

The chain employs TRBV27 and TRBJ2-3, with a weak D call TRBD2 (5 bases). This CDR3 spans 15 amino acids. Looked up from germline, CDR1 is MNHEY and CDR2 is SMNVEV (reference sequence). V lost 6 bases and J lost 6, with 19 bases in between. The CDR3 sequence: CASRSTRTQVDTQYF. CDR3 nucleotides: TGTGCCAGCAGATCTACTAGGACCCAGGTGGATACGCAGTATTTT.

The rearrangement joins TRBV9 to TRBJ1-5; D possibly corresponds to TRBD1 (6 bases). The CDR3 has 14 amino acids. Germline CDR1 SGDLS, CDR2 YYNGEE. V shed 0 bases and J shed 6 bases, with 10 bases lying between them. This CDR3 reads CASSVAGGGQPQHF. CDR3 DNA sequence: TGTGCCAGCAGCGTAGCGGGAGGGGGTCAGCCCCAGCATTTT.

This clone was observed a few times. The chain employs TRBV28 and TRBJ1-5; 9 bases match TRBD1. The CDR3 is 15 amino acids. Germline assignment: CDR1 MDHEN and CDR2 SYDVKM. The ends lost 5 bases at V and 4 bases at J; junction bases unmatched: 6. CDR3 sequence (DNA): TGTGCCAGCAGTAGTGACAGGGGGAGTAATCAGCCCCAGCATTTT. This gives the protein CASSSDRGSNQPQHF. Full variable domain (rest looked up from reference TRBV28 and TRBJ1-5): DVKVTQSSRYLVKRTGEKVFLECVQDMDHENMFWYRQDPGLGLRLIYFSYDVKMKEKGDIPEGYSVSREKKERFSLILESASTNQTSMYLCASSSDRGSNQPQHFGDGTRLSIL.

CDR3 DNA: TGTGCTAGTGGTTTGATAGGGGGGGCGGGAGGACAGTACTTC. This encodes CASGLIGGAGGQYF. This chain links TRBV12-5 with TRBJ2-5, with TRBD2 matching over 8 bases. With V trimmed by 2 bases and J by 11 bases, 10 bases remained unmatched. The germline V gene encodes CDR1 LGHNT and CDR2 FRNRAP. The CDR3 spans 14 residues.

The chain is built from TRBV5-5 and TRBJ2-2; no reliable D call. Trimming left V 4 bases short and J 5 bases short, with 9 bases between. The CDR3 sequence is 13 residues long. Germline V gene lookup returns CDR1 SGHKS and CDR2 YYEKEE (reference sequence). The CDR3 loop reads CASSRAPTGELFF. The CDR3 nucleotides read TGTGCCAGCAGCAGAGCACCTACCGGGGAGCTGTTTTTT.

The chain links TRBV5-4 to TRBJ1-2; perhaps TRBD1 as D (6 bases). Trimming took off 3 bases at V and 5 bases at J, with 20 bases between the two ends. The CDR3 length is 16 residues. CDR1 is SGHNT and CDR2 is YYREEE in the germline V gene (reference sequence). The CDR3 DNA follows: TGTGCCAGCAGCTCCGGACAGACTAGCTCCCTTTATGGCTACACCTTC. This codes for CASSSGQTSSLYGYTF. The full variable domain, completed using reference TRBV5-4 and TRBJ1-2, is ETGVTQSPTHLIKTRGQQVTLRCSSQSGHNTVSWYQQALGQGPQFIFQYYREEENGRGNFPPRFSGLQFPNYSSELNVNALELDDSALYLCASSSGQTSSLYGYTFGSGTRLTVV.

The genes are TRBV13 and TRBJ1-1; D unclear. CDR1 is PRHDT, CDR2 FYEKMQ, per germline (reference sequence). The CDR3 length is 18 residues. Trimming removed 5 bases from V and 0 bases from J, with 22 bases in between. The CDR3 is CASSPLGGSRQVNTEAFF. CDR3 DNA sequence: TGTGCCAGCAGCCCCCTGGGAGGGTCGAGGCAGGTGAACACTGAAGCTTTCTTT.

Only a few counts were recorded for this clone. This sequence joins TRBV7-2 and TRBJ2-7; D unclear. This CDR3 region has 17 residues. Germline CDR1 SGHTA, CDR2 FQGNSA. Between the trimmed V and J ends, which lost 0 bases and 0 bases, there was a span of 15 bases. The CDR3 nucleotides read TGTGCCAGCAGCTTAGCGCTTACCAGGCCCAGCTCCTACGAGCAGTACTTC. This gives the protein CASSLALTRPSSYEQYF.

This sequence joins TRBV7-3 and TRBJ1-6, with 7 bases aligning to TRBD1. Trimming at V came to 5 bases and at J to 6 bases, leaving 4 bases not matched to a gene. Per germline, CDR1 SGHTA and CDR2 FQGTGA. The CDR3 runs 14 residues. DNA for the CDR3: TGTGCCAGCAGCCGGACAGGCATTAATTCACCCCTCCACTTT. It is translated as CASSRTGINSPLHF. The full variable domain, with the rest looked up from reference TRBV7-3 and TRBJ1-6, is GAGVSQTPSNKVTEKGKYVELRCDPISGHTALYWYRQSLGQGPEFLIYFQGTGAADDSGLPNDRFFAVRPEGSVSTLKIQRTERGDSAVYLCASSRTGINSPLHFGNGTRLTVT.

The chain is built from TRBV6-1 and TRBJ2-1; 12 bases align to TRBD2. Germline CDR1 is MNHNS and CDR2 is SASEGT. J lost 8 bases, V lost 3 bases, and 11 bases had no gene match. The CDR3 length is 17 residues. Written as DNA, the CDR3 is TGTGCCAGCAGTGACCGGCCTAGCGGGAGGGCCTGGCATGAGCAGTTCTTC. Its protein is CASSDRPSGRAWHEQFF.

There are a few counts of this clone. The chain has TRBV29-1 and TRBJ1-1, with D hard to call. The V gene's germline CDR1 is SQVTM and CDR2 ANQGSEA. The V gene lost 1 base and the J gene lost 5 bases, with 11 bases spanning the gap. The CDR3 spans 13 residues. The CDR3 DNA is TGCAGCGTTGAAGGATTCAGGTCAACTGAAGCTTTCTTT. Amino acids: CSVEGFRSTEAFF.

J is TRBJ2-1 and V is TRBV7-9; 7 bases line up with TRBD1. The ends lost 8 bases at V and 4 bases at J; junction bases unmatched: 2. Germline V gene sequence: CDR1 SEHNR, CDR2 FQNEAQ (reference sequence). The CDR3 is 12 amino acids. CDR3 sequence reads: CASWGQYNEQFF. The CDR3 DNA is TGTGCCAGCTGGGGACAGTACAATGAGCAGTTCTTC.

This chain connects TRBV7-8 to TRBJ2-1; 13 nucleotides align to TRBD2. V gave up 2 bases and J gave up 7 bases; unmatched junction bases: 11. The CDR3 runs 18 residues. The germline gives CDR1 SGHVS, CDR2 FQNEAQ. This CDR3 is CASSLSSRTSGRWNEQFF. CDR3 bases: TGTGCCAGCAGCTTATCTAGTAGGACTAGCGGGAGATGGAATGAGCAGTTCTTC.